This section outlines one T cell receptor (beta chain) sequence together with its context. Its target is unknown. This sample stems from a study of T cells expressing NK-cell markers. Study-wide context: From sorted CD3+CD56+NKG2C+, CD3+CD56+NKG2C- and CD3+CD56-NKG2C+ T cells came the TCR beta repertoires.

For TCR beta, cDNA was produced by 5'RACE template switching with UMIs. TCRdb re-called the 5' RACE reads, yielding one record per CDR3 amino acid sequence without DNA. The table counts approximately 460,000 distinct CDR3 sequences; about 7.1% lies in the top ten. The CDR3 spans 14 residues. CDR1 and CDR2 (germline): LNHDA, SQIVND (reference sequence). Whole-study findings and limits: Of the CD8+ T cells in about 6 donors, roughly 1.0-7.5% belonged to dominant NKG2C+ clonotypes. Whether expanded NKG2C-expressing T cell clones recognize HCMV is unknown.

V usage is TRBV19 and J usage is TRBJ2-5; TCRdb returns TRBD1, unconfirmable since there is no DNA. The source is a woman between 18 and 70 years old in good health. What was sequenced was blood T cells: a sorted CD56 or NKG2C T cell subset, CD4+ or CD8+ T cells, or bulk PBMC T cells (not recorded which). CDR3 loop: CASSGFTGGETQYF.